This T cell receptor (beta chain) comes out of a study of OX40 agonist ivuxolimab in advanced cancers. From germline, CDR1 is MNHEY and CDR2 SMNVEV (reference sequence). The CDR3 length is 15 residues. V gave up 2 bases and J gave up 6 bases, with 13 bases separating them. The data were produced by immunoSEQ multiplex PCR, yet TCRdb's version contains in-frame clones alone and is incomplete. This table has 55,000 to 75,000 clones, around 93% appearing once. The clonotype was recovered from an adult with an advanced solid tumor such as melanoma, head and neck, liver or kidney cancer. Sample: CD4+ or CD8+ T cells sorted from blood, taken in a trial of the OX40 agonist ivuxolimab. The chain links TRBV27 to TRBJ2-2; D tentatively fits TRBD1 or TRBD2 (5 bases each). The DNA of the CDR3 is TGTGCCAGCAGTTTAGTGCAGGGAGAGGCCGGGGAGCTGTTTTTT. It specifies CASSLVQGEAGELFF.